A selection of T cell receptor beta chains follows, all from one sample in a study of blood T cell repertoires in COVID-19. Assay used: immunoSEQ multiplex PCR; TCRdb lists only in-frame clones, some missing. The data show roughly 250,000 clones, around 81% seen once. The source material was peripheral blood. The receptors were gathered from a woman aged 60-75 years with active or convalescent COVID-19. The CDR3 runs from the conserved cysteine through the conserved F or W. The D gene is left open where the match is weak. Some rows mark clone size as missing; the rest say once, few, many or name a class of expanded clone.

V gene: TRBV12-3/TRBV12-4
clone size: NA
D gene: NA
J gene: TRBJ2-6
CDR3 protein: CASSSPGVLTF
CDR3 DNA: TGTGCCAGCAGTTCCCCCGGCGTCCTGACTTTC

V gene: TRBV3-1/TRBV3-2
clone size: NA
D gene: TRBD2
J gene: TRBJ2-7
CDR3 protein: CASSRRISSGGSYEQYF
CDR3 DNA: TGTGCCAGCAGCCGTCGAATCTCTAGCGGGGGCTCCTACGAGCAGTACTTC

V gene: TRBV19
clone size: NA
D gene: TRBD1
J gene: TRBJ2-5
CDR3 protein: CASSKARGTGSETQYF
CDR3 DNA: TGTGCCAGTAGTAAAGCCCGAGGGACAGGGTCCGAGACCCAGTACTTC

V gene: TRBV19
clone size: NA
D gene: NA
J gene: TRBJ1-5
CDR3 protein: CASSINAGQPQHF
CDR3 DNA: TGTGCCAGTAGTATCAACGCGGGTCAGCCCCAGCATTTT

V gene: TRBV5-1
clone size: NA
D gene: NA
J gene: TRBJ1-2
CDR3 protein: CASSLYGGADYGYTF
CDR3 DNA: TGCGCCAGCAGCTTATATGGGGGGGCTGACTATGGCTACACCTTC

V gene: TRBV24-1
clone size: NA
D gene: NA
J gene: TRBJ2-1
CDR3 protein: CATREGNEQFF
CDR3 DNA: TGTGCCACCAGGGAGGGTAATGAGCAGTTCTTC

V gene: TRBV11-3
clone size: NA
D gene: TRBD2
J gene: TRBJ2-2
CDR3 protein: CASSTGLAGPTDTGELFF
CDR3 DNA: TGTGCCAGCAGCACGGGACTAGCGGGGCCCACCGATACCGGGGAGCTGTTTTTT

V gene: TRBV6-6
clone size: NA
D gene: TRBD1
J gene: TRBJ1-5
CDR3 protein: CASRPDRGVGNQPQHF
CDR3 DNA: TGTGCCAGCAGACCGGACAGGGGTGTTGGCAATCAGCCCCAGCATTTT

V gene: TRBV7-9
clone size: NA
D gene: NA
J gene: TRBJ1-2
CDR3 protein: CASTSGVVGGYTF
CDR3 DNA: TGTGCCAGCACGTCAGGGGTCGTCGGCGGCTACACCTTC

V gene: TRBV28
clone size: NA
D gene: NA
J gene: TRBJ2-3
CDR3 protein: CASSRSGPDTQYF
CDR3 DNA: TGTGCCAGCTCGAGGAGTGGCCCAGATACGCAGTATTTT

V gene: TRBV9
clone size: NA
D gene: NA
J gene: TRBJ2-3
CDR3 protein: CASSVSGGLRGDTQYF
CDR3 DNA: TGTGCCAGCAGCGTTTCCGGAGGTCTCCGGGGAGATACGCAGTATTTT

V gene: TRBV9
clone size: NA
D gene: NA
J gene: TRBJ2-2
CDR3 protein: CASSVVGGGTTGELFF
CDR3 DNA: TGTGCCAGCAGCGTAGTTGGTGGGGGCACCACCGGGGAGCTGTTTTTT

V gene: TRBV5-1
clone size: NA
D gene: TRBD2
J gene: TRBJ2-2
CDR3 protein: CASSLWTSGGASMSPGELFF
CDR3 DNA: TGCGCCAGCAGCTTGTGGACTAGCGGGGGGGCAAGTATGTCTCCCGGGGAGCTGTTTTTT

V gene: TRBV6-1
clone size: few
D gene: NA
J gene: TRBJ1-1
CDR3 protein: CASSETRNTEAFF
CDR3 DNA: TGTGCCAGCAGTGAAACACGGAACACTGAAGCTTTCTTT

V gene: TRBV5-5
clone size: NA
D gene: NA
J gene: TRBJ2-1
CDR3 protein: CASINHRESSYNEQFF
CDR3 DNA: TGTGCCAGCATCAATCACAGGGAATCCTCCTACAATGAGCAGTTCTTC

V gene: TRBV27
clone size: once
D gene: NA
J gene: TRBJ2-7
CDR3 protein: CASSLGFRASYEQYF
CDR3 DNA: TGTGCCAGCAGTTTAGGGTTCAGGGCCTCCTACGAGCAGTACTTC

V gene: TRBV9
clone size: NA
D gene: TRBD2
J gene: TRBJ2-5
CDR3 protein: CASSVGDSGGETQYF
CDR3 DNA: TGTGCCAGCAGCGTTGGGGACAGCGGGGGGGAGACCCAGTACTTC

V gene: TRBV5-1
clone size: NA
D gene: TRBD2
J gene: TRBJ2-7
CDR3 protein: CASTILAGAAIYEQYF
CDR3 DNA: TGCGCCAGCACCATACTAGCGGGGGCCGCAATCTACGAGCAGTACTTC

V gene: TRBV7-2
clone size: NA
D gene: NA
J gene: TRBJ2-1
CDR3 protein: CASSLVGPSGEQFF
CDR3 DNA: TGTGCCAGCAGCTTAGTTGGGCCGTCTGGTGAGCAGTTCTTC

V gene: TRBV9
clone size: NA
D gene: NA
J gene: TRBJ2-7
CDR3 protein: CASSVGGFSYEQYF
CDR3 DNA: TGTGCCAGCAGCGTAGGAGGGTTTTCCTACGAGCAGTACTTC

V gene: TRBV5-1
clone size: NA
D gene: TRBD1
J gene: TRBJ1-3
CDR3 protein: CASSLGTGGNTIYF
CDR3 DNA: TGCGCCAGCAGCTTGGGGACAGGAGGAAACACCATATATTTT

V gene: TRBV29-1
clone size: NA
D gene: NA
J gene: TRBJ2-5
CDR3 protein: CSVVVGQGGQETQYF
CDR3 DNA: TGCAGCGTTGTAGTTGGACAGGGAGGGCAAGAGACCCAGTACTTC

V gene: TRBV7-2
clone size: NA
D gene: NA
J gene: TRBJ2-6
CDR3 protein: CASGAAYSGANVLTF
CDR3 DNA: TGTGCCAGTGGGGCAGCCTACTCTGGGGCCAACGTCCTGACTTTC

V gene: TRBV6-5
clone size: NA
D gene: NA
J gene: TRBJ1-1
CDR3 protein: CASSPGQDTEAFF
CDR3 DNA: TGTGCCAGCAGTCCAGGGCAGGACACTGAAGCTTTCTTT

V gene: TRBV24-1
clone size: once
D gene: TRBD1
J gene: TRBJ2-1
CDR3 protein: CATSGTGTGNNEQFF
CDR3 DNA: TGTGCCACCAGTGGCACCGGGACAGGGAACAATGAGCAGTTCTTC

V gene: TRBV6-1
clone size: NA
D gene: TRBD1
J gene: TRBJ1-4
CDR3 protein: CASSVGRGRGPTNEKLFF
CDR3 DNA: TGTGCCAGCAGTGTCGGGAGAGGTAGGGGGCCAACTAATGAAAAACTGTTTTTT

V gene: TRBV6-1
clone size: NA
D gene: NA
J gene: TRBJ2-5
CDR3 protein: CASSEHRLVSETQYF
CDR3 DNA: TGTGCCAGCAGTGAACACCGCCTAGTTTCGGAGACCCAGTACTTC

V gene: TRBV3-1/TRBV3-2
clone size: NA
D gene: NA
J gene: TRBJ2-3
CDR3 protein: CASTIEGGTDTQYF
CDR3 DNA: TGTGCCAGCACCATCGAGGGAGGCACAGATACGCAGTATTTT

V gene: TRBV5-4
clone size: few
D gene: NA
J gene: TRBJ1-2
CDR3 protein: CASSLGERFYGYTF
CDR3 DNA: TGTGCCAGCAGCTTGGGAGAACGATTTTATGGCTACACCTTC

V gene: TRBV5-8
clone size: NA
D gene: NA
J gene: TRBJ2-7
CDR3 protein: CASSLGDTSYEQYF
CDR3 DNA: TGTGCCAGCAGCTTAGGGGACACCTCCTACGAGCAGTACTTC

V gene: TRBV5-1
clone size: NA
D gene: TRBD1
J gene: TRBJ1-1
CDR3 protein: CASSLSRQGARAFF
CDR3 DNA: TGCGCCAGCAGCTTGTCCAGACAGGGGGCTAGAGCTTTCTTT

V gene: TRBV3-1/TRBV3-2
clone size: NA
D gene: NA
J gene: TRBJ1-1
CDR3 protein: CASSQSLDREAFF
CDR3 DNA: TGTGCCAGCAGCCAATCTTTAGACAGGGAAGCTTTCTTT

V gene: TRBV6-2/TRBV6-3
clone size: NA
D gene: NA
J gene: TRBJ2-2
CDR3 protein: CASSTGYTGELFF
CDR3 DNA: TGTGCCAGCAGTACAGGTTACACCGGGGAGCTGTTTTTT

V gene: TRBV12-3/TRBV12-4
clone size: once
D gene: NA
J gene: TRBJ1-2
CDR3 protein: CASSRTDYYGYTF
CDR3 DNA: TGTGCCAGCAGTCGGACGGACTACTATGGCTACACCTTC

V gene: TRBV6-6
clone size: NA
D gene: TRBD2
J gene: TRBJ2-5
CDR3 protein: CASSYPTSGEETQYF
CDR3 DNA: TGTGCCAGCAGTTACCCCACTAGCGGAGAAGAGACCCAGTACTTC

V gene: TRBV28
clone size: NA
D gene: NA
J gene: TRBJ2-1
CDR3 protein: CASSTAVTPNEQFF
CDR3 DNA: TGTGCCAGCAGTACAGCGGTGACTCCCAATGAGCAGTTCTTC

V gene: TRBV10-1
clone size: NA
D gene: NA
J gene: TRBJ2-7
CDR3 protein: CASPLAYEQYF
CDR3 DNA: TGCGCCAGCCCCCTTGCCTACGAGCAGTACTTC

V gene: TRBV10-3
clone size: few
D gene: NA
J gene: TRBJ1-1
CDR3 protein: CAIRGTDMNTEAFF
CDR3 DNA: TGTGCCATCAGGGGGACTGACATGAACACTGAAGCTTTCTTT

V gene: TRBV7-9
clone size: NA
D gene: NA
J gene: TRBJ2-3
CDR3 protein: CASSPVRGVAADTQYF
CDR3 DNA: TGTGCCAGCAGCCCTGTCAGAGGGGTAGCGGCAGATACGCAGTATTTT

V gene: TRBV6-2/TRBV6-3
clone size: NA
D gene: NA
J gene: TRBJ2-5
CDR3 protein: CASSPVWGRQTQYF
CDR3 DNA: TGTGCCAGCAGCCCCGTCTGGGGGAGGCAGACCCAGTACTTC

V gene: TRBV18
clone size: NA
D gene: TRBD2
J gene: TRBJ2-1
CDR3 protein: CASSPPGRGTVINEQFF
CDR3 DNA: TGTGCCAGCTCACCACCGGGGCGGGGGACTGTTATCAATGAGCAGTTCTTC

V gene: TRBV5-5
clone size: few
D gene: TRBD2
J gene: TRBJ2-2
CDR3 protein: CASSLHATSGGGNTGELFF
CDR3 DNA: TGTGCCAGCAGCTTGCATGCGACTAGCGGGGGTGGCAACACCGGGGAGCTGTTTTTT

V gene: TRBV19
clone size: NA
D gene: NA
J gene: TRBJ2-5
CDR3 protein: CASSITIGETQYF
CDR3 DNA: TGTGCCAGTAGTATAACGATCGGGGAGACCCAGTACTTC

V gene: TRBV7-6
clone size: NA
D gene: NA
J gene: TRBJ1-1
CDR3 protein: CASSASTSNTEAFF
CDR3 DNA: TGTGCCAGCAGCGCGAGCACCTCGAACACTGAAGCTTTCTTT

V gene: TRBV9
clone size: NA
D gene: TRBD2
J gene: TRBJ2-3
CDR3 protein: CASSVVAGGPDTQYF
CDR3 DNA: TGTGCCAGCAGCGTAGTAGCGGGGGGGCCAGATACGCAGTATTTT